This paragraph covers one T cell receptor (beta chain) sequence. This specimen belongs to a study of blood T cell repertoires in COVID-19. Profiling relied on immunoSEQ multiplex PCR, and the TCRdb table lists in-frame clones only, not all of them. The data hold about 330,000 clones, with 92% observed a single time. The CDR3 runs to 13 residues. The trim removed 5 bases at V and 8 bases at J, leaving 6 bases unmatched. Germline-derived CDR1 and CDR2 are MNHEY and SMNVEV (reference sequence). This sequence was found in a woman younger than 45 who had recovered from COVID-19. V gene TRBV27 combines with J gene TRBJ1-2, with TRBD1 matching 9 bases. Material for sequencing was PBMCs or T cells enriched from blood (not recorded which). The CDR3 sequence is CASSPGQGVGYTF. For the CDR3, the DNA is TGTGCCAGCAGTCCGGGACAGGGTGTAGGCTACACCTTC.